This T cell receptor (beta chain) was retrieved from a study of metastatic and nonmetastatic thyroid tumors. Authors' methods: Construction of a distant-metastasis classifier for papillary thyroid cancer relied on CDR3 differences across clinicopathological groups. TCRdb re-called the PCR reads through MiXCR. In this record, the V and J calls reflect TCRdb's handling and not the investigators' own analysis. The repertoire holds about 34,000 clones, with approximately 15% as singletons. This CDR3 comprises 13 residues. Trimming removed 3 bases at V and 5 bases at J, with 8 bases between. The germline gives CDR1 KGHSH, CDR2 LQKENI. This clone was detected ten times or more. Each patient went into thyroid surgery without having received any treatment.

Sequencing used blood. The clonotype originates from a female donor with papillary thyroid cancer or a benign thyroid nodule (not recorded which). Some clones in this sample may be carry-over from other donors' samples. V usage is TRBV18 and J usage is TRBJ1-5; D call uncertain. The CDR3 bases are TGTGCCAGCTCACCGAGCCGGGATCAGCCCCAGCATTTT. It yields the protein CASSPSRDQPQHF.